Below, 32 T cell receptor beta chains from the same sample are listed, as sequenced in a study of beta chain features in type 1 diabetes (dated by TCRdb to 2016 to 2019). What the work shows at the level of the full study, not this receptor alone: In all four CD4+ subsets, TCRB CDR3 length was moderately but significantly shorter in type 1 diabetes patients.

Library creation used the immunoSEQ multiplex PCR assay. The entire amount of isolated RNA was reverse transcribed using the High Capacity cDNA Reverse Transcription Kit, so the sequenced TCRB transcripts were expressed ones. What TCRdb holds here is the immuneACCESS table cut down to in-frame rearrangements. Part of the clones is not present; checked against another copy, under half of the missing clones reflect an unresolved V gene, and the others are unexplained. For this sample the table gives more than 300,000 clones, of which 10% to 15% were detected only once. The leading ten clones occupy 0.0095% to 0.013% of the sample. These receptors' targets are unknown. Sequencing input: naive CD4+ T cells from blood. What this sample's cell subset or site label stands for: true naive CD4+ T cells. The receptors shown here come from a woman aged 18 to 35 with type 1 diabetes.

The sample holds a few counts of this clone. The V and J genes are TRBV30 and TRBJ1-2, with D maybe TRBD1 (5 bases). Germline-derived CDR1 and CDR2 are GTSNPN and SVGIG (reference sequence). This CDR3 has 14 amino acids. V lost 4 bases, J lost 4 bases, and 16 bases lay in between. CDR3 coding DNA: TGTGCCTGGACCATTAGGCAGGGAAGCTATGGCTACACCTTC. Encoded protein: CAWTIRQGSYGYTF.

The V call is TRBV6-5, the J call TRBJ2-3; a possible D gene is TRBD1 (5 bases). CDR1 and CDR2 (germline): MNHEY, SVGAGI. V was cut by 4 bases and J by 0 bases, with 8 bases left in between. The CDR3 loop spans 14 amino acids. The CDR3 reads CASSLTASTDTQYF. CDR3 nucleotide sequence: TGTGCCAGCAGTTTGACAGCTAGCACAGATACGCAGTATTTT.

This chain links TRBV9 with TRBJ2-1; TRBD2 is a possible D gene (5 bases). Germline CDR1 and CDR2: SGDLS and YYNGEE. The V gene lost 5 bases and the J gene lost 7 bases, with 19 bases spanning the gap. This CDR3 has 15 residues. The CDR3: CASSRPPGIENEQFF. CDR3 DNA: TGTGCCAGCAGTCGACCCCCGGGGATCGAGAATGAGCAGTTCTTC. Full variable domain (outside the CDR3, taken from reference TRBV9 and TRBJ2-1): DSGVTQTPKHLITATGQRVTLRCSPRSGDLSVYWYQQSLDQGLQFLIQYYNGEERAKGNILERFSAQQFPDLHSELNLSSLELGDSALYFCASSRPPGIENEQFFGPGTRLTVL.

This clone was observed a few times. The gene calls are TRBV6-1 and TRBJ2-3, with 8 positions matching TRBD2. The CDR3 runs to 13 residues. V was clipped by 0 bases and J by 11 bases; unmatched bases: 4. Germline CDR1 MNHNS, CDR2 SASEGT. Here the CDR3 reads CASSEALGGGQYF. The CDR3 DNA reads TGTGCCAGCAGTGAAGCGCTCGGGGGGGGGCAGTATTTT.

V usage is TRBV29-1 and J usage is TRBJ2-1, with 13 nucleotides matching TRBD2. The J segment lost 8 bases and the V segment lost 7 bases, leaving 5 bases of the junction unmatched. The germline V gene has CDR1 SQVTM and CDR2 ANQGSEA. The CDR3 has 13 amino acids. The CDR3 DNA follows: TGCAGCGCAACTAGCGGGAGGGTCGATGAGCAGTTCTTC. Its protein product is CSATSGRVDEQFF.

The chain uses TRBV28 and TRBJ1-2, with D hard to call. The V end was cut by 7 bases, the J end by 5 bases, with 11 bases between. The CDR3 consists of 12 residues. Per the germline V gene, CDR1 is MDHEN and CDR2 is SYDVKM. CDR3 in DNA: TGTGCCAGCAAAATTGGAGATTATGGCTACACCTTC. Translating gives CASKIGDYGYTF.

A few counts support this clone. The chain employs TRBV18 and TRBJ1-1; the D is unclear. V was cut by 1 base and J by 1 base, with 7 bases left in between. Germline-derived CDR1 and CDR2 are KGHSH and LQKENI. This CDR3 has 14 amino acids. In DNA, the CDR3 is TGTGCCAGCTCACCACTCCCATCGAACACTGAAGCTTTCTTT. It translates to CASSPLPSNTEAFF.

The rearrangement uses TRBV5-1 and TRBJ2-7, with 7 bases identical to TRBD2. This CDR3 has 15 residues. Per germline, CDR1 SGHRS and CDR2 YFSETQ. The ends lost 3 bases at V and 7 bases at J; junction bases unmatched: 13. The CDR3 spells CASSYSGGSVGEQYF. The CDR3 DNA follows: TGCGCCAGCAGCTATTCTGGCGGGAGTGTGGGGGAGCAGTACTTC.

V usage is TRBV6-5 and J usage is TRBJ2-7, with 11 nucleotides matching TRBD2. With V trimmed by 0 bases and J by 3 bases, 4 bases remained unmatched. From germline, CDR1 is MNHEY and CDR2 SVGAGI. This CDR3 region has 16 residues. This chain's CDR3 is CASSYSITSGGYEQYF. The CDR3 coding sequence is TGTGCCAGCAGTTACTCGATAACTAGCGGGGGCTACGAGCAGTACTTC.

Comment on this clone: The same CDR3 also results from other DNA sequences found in this sample. The V and J genes are TRBV25-1 and TRBJ2-7, with TRBD2 matching 10 bases. J gave up 3 bases and V 5 bases, and 1 base lay outside the gene matches. Looked up from germline, CDR1 is MGHDK and CDR2 is SYGVNS. The CDR3 consists of 13 residues. The CDR3 loop reads CASSLAGGYEQYF. The CDR3 bases are TGTGCCAGCAGTTTAGCGGGAGGCTACGAGCAGTACTTC.

J is TRBJ2-3 and V is TRBV9; 8 nucleotides agree with TRBD2. The CDR3 is 16 residues long. Germline V CDR1 and CDR2: SGDLS, YYNGEE. J lost 0 bases, V lost 0 bases, and 3 bases had no gene match. CDR3 residues: CASSVVAGGSTDTQYF. The CDR3 nucleotides are TGTGCCAGCAGCGTAGTTGCGGGGGGAAGCACAGATACGCAGTATTTT.

In the case of this clone: An end of the junction differs from the germline gene, which may be a read error. The chain uses TRBV11-2 and TRBJ2-3, with 7 bases fitting TRBD2. This CDR3 comprises 16 residues. Germline V gene sequence: CDR1 SGHAT, CDR2 FQNNGV. This CDR3 is CASSLGAGVSTDTQYF. The CDR3 DNA is TGTGCCAGCAGTTTAGGGGCGGGGGTAAGCACAGATACGCAGTATTTT.

This clone was observed a handful of times. V and J are TRBV7-9 and TRBJ2-7, with D maybe TRBD2 (6 bases). The CDR3 totals 13 residues. Trimming removed 5 bases at V and 4 bases at J, with 12 bases between. Germline CDR1 SEHNR, CDR2 FQNEAQ (reference sequence). The CDR3 DNA reads TGTGCCAGCAGCCGGTTCGGGGGATACGAGCAGTACTTC. Amino acid sequence: CASSRFGGYEQYF. Complete variable domain (other parts from reference TRBV7-9 and TRBJ2-7): DTGVSQNPRHKITKRGQNVTFRCDPISEHNRLYWYRQTLGQGPEFLTYFQNEAQLEKSRLLSDRFSAERPKGSFSTLEIQRTEQGDSAMYLCASSRFGGYEQYFGPGTRLTVT.

To note about this clone: The identical CDR3 is also encoded by other nucleotide sequences in the sample. V is TRBV7-2 and J is TRBJ2-7; D gene ambiguous. There are 11 residues in the CDR3. Germline V gene lookup returns CDR1 SGHTA and CDR2 FQGNSA. The V and J ends lost 5 bases and 2 bases respectively, with 4 bases between them. The CDR3 loop reads CASSVTYEQYF. The CDR3 DNA reads TGTGCCAGCAGCGTTACCTACGAGCAGTACTTC.

The chain uses TRBV5-1 and TRBJ1-2; unclear D gene. Germline-derived CDR1 and CDR2 are SGHRS and YFSETQ. Trimming removed 7 bases at V and 2 bases at J, with 9 bases between. The length of the CDR3 is 12 residues. CDR3 nucleotide sequence: TGCGCCAGCGCCCAGGCCAACTATGGCTACACCTTC. This encodes CASAQANYGYTF.

The genes are TRBV18 and TRBJ2-1; tentatively, D is TRBD1 (5 bases). Germline CDR1 KGHSH, CDR2 LQKENI. The CDR3 spans 16 residues. V gave up 2 bases and J gave up 5 bases, with 16 bases separating them. The CDR3: CASSPSARVGHNEQFF. In DNA form, the CDR3 reads TGTGCCAGCTCACCATCTGCCAGGGTAGGACACAATGAGCAGTTCTTC.

The chain recombines TRBV9 with TRBJ1-5; D unresolved. The CDR3 runs to 15 residues. Trimming removed 0 bases at V and 2 bases at J, with 9 bases between. The germline V gene encodes CDR1 SGDLS and CDR2 YYNGEE. The CDR3 region is CASSVDPSRNQPQHF. The CDR3 region has the DNA TGTGCCAGCAGCGTAGATCCGAGTCGCAATCAGCCCCAGCATTTT.

This chain joins TRBV10-3 and TRBJ1-5, with D perhaps TRBD1 (5 bases). V gave up 6 bases and J gave up 3 bases, with 9 bases separating them. The germline gives CDR1 ENHRY, CDR2 SYGVKD. This CDR3 is 13 amino acids long. Here the CDR3 reads CAIRQGPNQPQHF. CDR3 in DNA: TGTGCCATCAGGCAGGGTCCCAATCAGCCCCAGCATTTT.

There are a few counts of this clone. The rearrangement uses TRBV28 and TRBJ1-5; D remains unclear. This CDR3 region has 15 residues. V was pared by 7 bases and J by 4 bases, with 17 bases between. Per the germline V gene, CDR1 is MDHEN and CDR2 is SYDVKM. The DNA for the CDR3 is TGTGCCAGCACTAAGGGAGGGTCAGTTAATCAGCCCCAGCATTTT. It is translated as CASTKGGSVNQPQHF.

This clone was seen a few times. This chain links TRBV10-3 with TRBJ1-5; D might be TRBD1 (5 bases). The germline V gene encodes CDR1 ENHRY and CDR2 SYGVKD. Trimming pared 10 bases from V and 3 bases from J, leaving 10 bases between. The CDR3 consists of 12 residues. The CDR3 sequence is CASRDSNQPQHF. In DNA, the CDR3 is TGTGCCAGCCGGGACTCCAATCAGCCCCAGCATTTT.

The rearrangement uses TRBV16 and TRBJ1-6; D gene uncertain. The germline V and J ends were trimmed by 1 base and 8 bases, with 15 bases remaining between them. Germline V CDR1 and CDR2: KGHSY, FQNENV. The CDR3 is 16 residues long. The CDR3 sequence is CASSQYPGMLDSPLHF. The DNA for the CDR3 is TGTGCCAGCAGCCAATATCCCGGGATGCTTGATTCACCCCTCCACTTT.

The chain combines TRBV5-1 with TRBJ2-2; TRBD1 matches at 8 bases. Germline V gene sequence: CDR1 SGHRS, CDR2 YFSETQ. The CDR3 totals 18 residues. V dropped 0 bases and J dropped 4; count of bases not matched to a gene: 11. The CDR3 spells CASSLGQGPSSITGELFF. The DNA for the CDR3 is TGCGCCAGCAGCTTGGGACAGGGGCCGTCTAGTATCACCGGGGAGCTGTTTTTT.

The chain employs TRBV28 and TRBJ1-1, with D perhaps matching TRBD1 (6 bases). The V gene lost 3 bases and the J gene lost 1 base, with 15 bases spanning the gap. Per germline, CDR1 MDHEN and CDR2 SYDVKM. The CDR3 covers 16 residues. Written as DNA, the CDR3 is TGTGCCAGCAGTTTGGATCGGGGGGCGGCGAACACTGAAGCTTTCTTT. This gives the protein CASSLDRGAANTEAFF.

This clone turned up a few times. The V gene is TRBV29-1, the J gene TRBJ2-7; TRBD2 matches at 7 bases. CDR1 and CDR2 (germline): SQVTM, ANQGSEA. V was clipped by 3 bases and J by 3 bases; unmatched bases: 2. This CDR3 is built from 12 residues. The CDR3 sequence is CSVDTGGYEQYF. The CDR3 DNA is TGCAGCGTTGATACGGGGGGCTACGAGCAGTACTTC.

This clone has just a few counts. The chain combines TRBV7-2 with TRBJ2-5; no firm D call. The CDR3 length is 12 residues. Germline-derived CDR1 and CDR2 are SGHTA and FQGNSA. Trimming pared 3 bases from V and 7 bases from J, leaving 9 bases between. The CDR3 DNA reads TGTGCCAGCAGCTTCGCGTCCGGGACCCAGTACTTC. Amino acid sequence: CASSFASGTQYF. The complete variable domain, with remaining parts taken from reference TRBV7-2 and TRBJ2-5, reads GAGVSQSPSNKVTEKGKDVELRCDPISGHTALYWYRQSLGQGLEFLIYFQGNSAPDKSGLPSDRFSAERTGGSVSTLTIQRTQQEDSAVYLCASSFASGTQYFGPGTRLLVL.

CDR3 DNA: TGTGCCATCAGACCGGGACAGGGGGCGCATGCTTTCTTT. It codes for CAIRPGQGAHAFF. The chain employs TRBV10-3 and TRBJ1-1; 12 bases fit TRBD1. With 6 bases clipped from V and 11 bases from J, the junction kept 7 bases outside the gene matches. Germline lookup yields CDR1 ENHRY and CDR2 SYGVKD. This CDR3 has 13 amino acids.

The chain carries TRBV5-4 and TRBJ2-7, with a tentative D call TRBD2 (7 bases). This CDR3 contains 15 residues. Germline V CDR1 and CDR2: SGHNT, YYREEE (reference sequence). V lost 1 base and J 1 base, leaving 12 bases between the germline ends. This chain's CDR3 is CASSLRGALSYEQYF. CDR3 DNA: TGTGCCAGCAGCTTGCGGGGGGCTTTATCCTACGAGCAGTACTTC.

This chain joins TRBV7-2 and TRBJ2-7, with TRBD2 matching over 10 bases. This CDR3 contains 16 residues. V dropped 1 base and J dropped 0; count of bases not matched to a gene: 3. The germline V gene encodes CDR1 SGHTA and CDR2 FQGNSA. The CDR3 DNA follows: TGTGCCAGCAGCTTAGTAGCGGGAGGACCCTCCTACGAGCAGTACTTC. Its protein product is CASSLVAGGPSYEQYF.

Only a few counts were recorded for this clone. The chain recombines TRBV29-1 with TRBJ1-2; D is possibly TRBD1 (5 bases). Germline V gene sequence: CDR1 SQVTM, CDR2 ANQGSEA. V was pared by 5 bases and J by 3 bases, with 16 bases between. The CDR3 runs to 14 residues. The CDR3 DNA reads TGCAGCGTTAACCGGGACGGAGGGGACTATGGCTACACCTTC. Residues: CSVNRDGGDYGYTF.

This clone appeared a few times. The chain combines TRBV28 with TRBJ2-1, with a possible D match to TRBD2 (6 bases). CDR3 length: 14 residues. Germline V gene lookup returns CDR1 MDHEN and CDR2 SYDVKM. The V end lost 7 bases, the J end lost 0 bases, and 10 bases lay between the germline ends. The CDR3 region has the DNA TGTGCCAGCATGGGACTCCTCTCCTACAATGAGCAGTTCTTC. It is translated as CASMGLLSYNEQFF.

In its sample, this clone was seen a few times. The CDR3 here is CASSTGVSGGEGETQYF. CDR3 nucleotide sequence: TGTGCCAGCAGCACGGGGGTTAGCGGGGGGGAAGGAGAGACCCAGTACTTC. This chain links TRBV11-2 with TRBJ2-5; 11 bases are a match to TRBD2. The CDR3 has 17 residues. The trim removed 5 bases at V and 4 bases at J, leaving 12 bases unmatched. CDR1 is SGHAT, CDR2 FQNNGV, per germline.

This clone was seen more than once but under ten times. The V call is TRBV11-2, the J call TRBJ2-5, with D possibly matching TRBD2 (6 bases). In germline, CDR1 is SGHAT, CDR2 FQNNGV. The CDR3 length is 18 residues. V lost 2 bases, J lost 6 bases, and 25 bases lay in between. This CDR3 reads CASSLRRGGDLGGKTQYF. The CDR3 DNA is TGTGCCAGCAGCTTAAGGCGCGGTGGGGACCTGGGGGGAAAGACCCAGTACTTC.